The TCR beta chain described here comes from a study of T cells in Graves' hyperthyroidism and ophthalmopathy. The study left out patients who had uncontrolled infection, other autoimmune disease, pregnancy or lactation. Together with thyroid ultrasound, orbital computed tomography, serum thyroxine and TRAb, clinical symptoms were used for diagnoses. Amplification yielded TCR beta CDR3 regions, with RNA transcripts as the source. Initially, a first-round RT-PCR of the TCR CDR3 employed the HTBI primer set. TCRdb processed the multiplex PCR reads anew with MiXCR; each CDR3 protein has one entry. The sample has 550,000 to 800,000 distinct CDR3 sequences, roughly 15% seen once; the top ten hold approximately 8.4%. Turning to this clonotype: Its antigen is currently unknown.

The CDR3 has 15 residues. Trimming left V 6 bases short and J 1 base short, with 16 bases between. CDR1 SEHNR and CDR2 FQNEAQ come from the germline V gene (reference sequence). Study conclusions and caveats: Within blood appeared most thyroid clonotypes that had expanded above 0.001. The model anticipated ophthalmopathy a median approximately 6.6 months pre-onset.

The chain recombines TRBV7-9 with TRBJ2-7; D may correspond to TRBD1 or TRBD2 (6 bases each). This receptor was obtained from a young man with Graves' hyperthyroidism. The sequenced material came from blood. The CDR3 protein is CASREWGALSYEQYF. CDR3 nucleotide sequence: TGTGCCAGCAGGGAGTGGGGGGCTTTGTCCTACGAGCAGTACTTC.